These 11 T cell receptor beta chains came from one sample sequenced in a study of patients and donors after allogeneic stem cell transplantation. MiXCR, applied by TCRdb to the RT-PCR reads, yields one record per CDR3 protein. The profile shows 400,000 to 500,000 distinct CDR3 sequences, 16% of them singletons. The material sequenced was blood, either unsorted or a sorted T cell fraction (not recorded which). The receptor source for this set is a human donor who was either an allogeneic HSCT recipient or a stem cell or donor lymphocyte infusion donor (not recorded which). It is not recorded whose cells these are; they may come from a transplant donor.

This clonotype showed up many times. The CDR3: CASRGQSYEQYF. CDR3 bases: TGTGCCAGCAGGGGACAGTCCTACGAGCAGTACTTC. V usage is TRBV12-3 or TRBV12-4 and J usage is TRBJ2-7; 7 bases are shared with TRBD1. This CDR3 is 12 amino acids long. V trimming: 6 bases; J trimming: 1 base; junction bases outside the gene matches: 0.

This clonotype was seen a handful of times. The V gene is TRBV5-1, the J gene TRBJ1-1; D is possibly TRBD1 (5 bases). The CDR3 covers 14 residues. V was trimmed by 1 base and J by 3 bases, leaving 10 bases between them. CDR1 is SGHRS and CDR2 is YFSETQ in the germline V gene. In DNA, the CDR3 is TGCGCCAGCAGCTTGAACAGGTACGACACTGAAGCTTTCTTT. Protein product: CASSLNRYDTEAFF.

This clonotype is judged medium-sized. This sequence joins TRBV29-1 and TRBJ2-7; D not resolved. Germline V gene data show CDR1 as SQVTM and CDR2 as ANQGSEA. Trimming pared 0 bases from V and 6 bases from J, leaving 12 bases between. The length of the CDR3 is 13 residues. The CDR3 bases are TGCAGCGTTGAAGAAGGCTCTTCGGTCGAGCAGTACTTC. This sequence encodes CSVEEGSSVEQYF.

This clonotype came up many times. V and J are TRBV12-3 or TRBV12-4 and TRBJ2-3; 7 bases fit TRBD1. The CDR3 extends over 16 amino acids. V was pared by 7 bases and J by 0 bases, with 10 bases of the junction left unmatched. The CDR3 sequence: CASTPGGQKSTDTQYF. For the CDR3, the DNA is TGTGCCAGCACCCCAGGGGGACAGAAAAGCACAGATACGCAGTATTTT.

V is TRBV7-2 and J is TRBJ1-1; a weak D match, TRBD1 (5 bases). The germline V gene has CDR1 SGHTA and CDR2 FQGNSA. V lost 2 bases and J lost 4, with 11 bases in between. CDR3 length: 14 amino acids. The CDR3 region is CASSLFGGSTEAFF. CDR3 nucleotide sequence: TGTGCCAGCAGCTTATTTGGGGGTAGCACTGAAGCTTTCTTT.

This clonotype turned up a few times. The chain couples TRBV6-2 or TRBV6-3 to TRBJ2-7; D uncertain. Germline V gene sequence: CDR1 MNHEY, CDR2 SVGEGT. Trimming shortened V by 2 bases and J by 6 bases, and 17 bases separated the two germline ends. The CDR3 covers 15 residues. CDR3 sequence reads: CASSYLYAGDSEQYF. The CDR3 DNA reads as TGTGCCAGCAGTTACCTGTACGCCGGAGATAGCGAGCAGTACTTC.

This clonotype was counted only a few times. The V call is TRBV6-1, the J call TRBJ2-7, with TRBD2 matching over 7 bases. This CDR3 region has 16 residues. Germline CDR1 MNHNS, CDR2 SASEGT. With 7 bases clipped from V and 0 bases from J, the junction kept 12 bases outside the gene matches. The CDR3 DNA reads TGTGCCAGCATTTCGGGACTACCCTCCTACTCCTACGAGCAGTACTTC. This sequence encodes CASISGLPSYSYEQYF.

The gene calls are TRBV4-1 and TRBJ2-1; D may be TRBD1 or TRBD2 (5 bases each). The CDR3 is 16 residues long. The germline gives CDR1 MGHRA, CDR2 YSYEKL. V lost 6 bases to trimming and J lost 4 bases, with 19 bases between them. DNA for the CDR3: TGCGCCAGCAGTACCCCGGGACGAGCGGTTTACAATGAGCAGTTCTTC. It is translated as CASSTPGRAVYNEQFF.

The chain couples TRBV12-3 or TRBV12-4 to TRBJ2-1, with D unclear. Trimming cost V 5 bases and J 10 bases, with 9 bases left between them. CDR3 length equals 11 residues. The CDR3 sequence is CASSVVGEQFF. As DNA, the CDR3 is TGTGCCAGCAGTGTCGTTGGAGAGCAGTTCTTC.

This clonotype was detected only a few times. The V and J genes are TRBV20-1 and TRBJ1-2; the match to TRBD1 covers 9 bases. After removal of 3 bases from V and 7 bases from J, the junction contained 12 bases not matched to a gene. Germline V gene sequence: CDR1 DFQATT, CDR2 SNEGSKA (reference sequence). This CDR3 spans 15 amino acids. CDR3 coding DNA: TGCAGTGCTAGCCTCCAACCAACAGGGGGCCTTGGCTACACCTTC. Translating it yields CSASLQPTGGLGYTF.

This clonotype has just a few counts. The chain couples TRBV7-9 to TRBJ2-7; tentative D call: TRBD1 (6 bases). The CDR3 sequence is 14 residues long. Germline loops: CDR1 SEHNR, CDR2 FQNEAQ (reference sequence). Trimming shortened V by 1 base and J by 6 bases, and 13 bases separated the two germline ends. The CDR3 is CASSLVRVGAEQYF. In nucleotides, the CDR3 is TGTGCCAGCAGCTTAGTTAGGGTGGGGGCCGAGCAGTACTTC.